This T cell receptor beta chain was retrieved from a study of T cell repertoires in cytomegalovirus infection. Turning to the study itself: Matching HLA type and CMV infection were both indicated by public TCR beta signatures. Study results and caveats: What dominated the ex vivo response were HLA-C-restricted CMV-specific TCR beta clonotypes. Public TCR beta family frequency separated CMV-and-HLA carriers, including in an independent cohort.

TCRdb re-analysed the reads in MiXCR, keeping a single row per CDR3 protein. The sample lists approximately 250,000 distinct CDR3 sequences; approximately 7% were seen once. In this sample, this clonotype turned up many times. Its antigen is undetermined. Germline CDR1 is ENHRY and CDR2 is SYGVKD. The trim removed 7 bases at V and 2 bases at J, leaving 7 bases unmatched. This CDR3 has 15 amino acids. What was sequenced was PBMCs. The chain is built from TRBV10-3 and TRBJ2-1, with 8 bases identical to TRBD2. This sequence was found in a human donor in good health (CMV status not recorded). Some clones in this sample may be carry-over from other donors' samples. CDR3 amino acids: CAITGSGGTYNEQFF. Written as DNA, the CDR3 is TGTGCCATCACCGGGAGCGGGGGCACCTACAATGAGCAGTTCTTC.